The present TCR beta chain was sequenced within a study of blood T cells in healthy people across ages. Study results and limitations: Significant beta diversity loss was already apparent by age around 36, declining roughly linearly. Compared with aged donors, long-lived donors showed fewer expanded clones, suggesting selection.

Through a sample-barcoded 5' primer and a J-beta primer mix, a second PCR was run for about 6 to 11 cycles. Each cDNA molecule received a tag from a template-switch adaptor that had 12 random nucleotides. TCRdb ran MiXCR on the 5' RACE reads and lists one entry per CDR3 protein. The table includes about 680,000 distinct CDR3 sequences, 49% detected once. In regard to this clonotype: Its matching antigen is unknown.

The draw of peripheral blood yielded around 9.6 milliliters from each donor. The sample taken for sequencing was blood. This TCR derives from a woman aged 55 to 70 in good health.

CDR3 region: CSAREDPGLFF. The CDR3 coding sequence is TGCAGTGCTAGAGAGGATCCGGGACTGTTCTTC. The chain has TRBV20-1 and TRBJ2-1; possibly TRBD2 for D (6 bases). The germline CDR1 and CDR2 sequences are DFQATT and SNEGSKA (reference sequence). V lost 0 bases and J lost 15, with 12 bases in between. This CDR3 has 11 amino acids.